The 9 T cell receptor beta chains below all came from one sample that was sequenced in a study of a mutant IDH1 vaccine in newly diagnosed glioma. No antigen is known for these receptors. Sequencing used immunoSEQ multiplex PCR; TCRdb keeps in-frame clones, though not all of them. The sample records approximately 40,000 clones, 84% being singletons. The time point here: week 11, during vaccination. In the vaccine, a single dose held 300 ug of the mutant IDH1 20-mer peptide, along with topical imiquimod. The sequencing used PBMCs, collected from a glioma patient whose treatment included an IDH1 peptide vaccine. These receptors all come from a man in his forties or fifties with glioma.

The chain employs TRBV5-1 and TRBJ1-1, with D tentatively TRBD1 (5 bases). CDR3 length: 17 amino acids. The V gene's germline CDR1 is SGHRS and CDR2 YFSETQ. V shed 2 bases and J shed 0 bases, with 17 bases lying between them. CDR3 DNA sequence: TGCGCCAGCAGCTTCTCAGGGAATCCCCGTTTGAACACTGAAGCTTTCTTT. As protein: CASSFSGNPRLNTEAFF. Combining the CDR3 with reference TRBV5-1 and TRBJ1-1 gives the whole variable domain KAGVTQTPRYLIKTRGQQVTLSCSPISGHRSVSWYQQTPGQGLQFLFEYFSETQRNKGNFPGRFSGRQFSNSRSEMNVSTLELGDSALYLCASSFSGNPRLNTEAFFGQGTRLTVV.

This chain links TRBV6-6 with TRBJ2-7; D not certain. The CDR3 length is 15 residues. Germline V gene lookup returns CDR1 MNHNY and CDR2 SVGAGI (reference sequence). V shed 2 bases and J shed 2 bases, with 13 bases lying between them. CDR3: CASSYMGQQPYEQYF. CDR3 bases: TGTGCCAGCAGTTACATGGGCCAGCAACCCTACGAGCAGTACTTC.

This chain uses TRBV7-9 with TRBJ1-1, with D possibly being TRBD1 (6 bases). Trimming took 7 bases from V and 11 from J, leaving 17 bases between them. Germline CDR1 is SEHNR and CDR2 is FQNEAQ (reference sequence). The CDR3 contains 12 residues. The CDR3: CASIMQGPGAFF. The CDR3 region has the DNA TGTGCCAGCATCATGCAGGGGCCGGGTGCTTTCTTT. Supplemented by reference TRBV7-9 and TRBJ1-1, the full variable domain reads DTGVSQNPRHKITKRGQNVTFRCDPISEHNRLYWYRQTLGQGPEFLTYFQNEAQLEKSRLLSDRFSAERPKGSFSTLEIQRTEQGDSAMYLCASIMQGPGAFFGQGTRLTVV.

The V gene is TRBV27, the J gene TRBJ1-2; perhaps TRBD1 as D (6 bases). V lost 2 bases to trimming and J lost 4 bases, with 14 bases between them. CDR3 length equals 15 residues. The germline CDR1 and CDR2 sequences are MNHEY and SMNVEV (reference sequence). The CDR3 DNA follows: TGTGCCAGCAGTTTAGGACAGTCCCCTCTCTATGGCTACACCTTC. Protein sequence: CASSLGQSPLYGYTF.

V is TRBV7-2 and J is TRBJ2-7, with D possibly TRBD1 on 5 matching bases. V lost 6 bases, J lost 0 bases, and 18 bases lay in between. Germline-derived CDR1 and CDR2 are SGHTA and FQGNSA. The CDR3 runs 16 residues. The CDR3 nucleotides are TGTGCCAGCAGAGATCGCCCAGGGCCCAGCTCCTACGAGCAGTACTTC. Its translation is CASRDRPGPSSYEQYF.

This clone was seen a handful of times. The CDR3: CASSLVTGSHTEAFF. CDR3 coding DNA: TGTGCCAGCAGTTTGGTCACAGGGAGCCACACTGAAGCTTTCTTT. The chain couples TRBV27 to TRBJ1-1; D is possibly TRBD1 (6 bases). This CDR3 contains 15 residues. Trimming took off 3 bases at V and 3 bases at J, with 14 bases between the two ends. CDR1 and CDR2 from the germline V gene are MNHEY and SMNVEV (reference sequence).

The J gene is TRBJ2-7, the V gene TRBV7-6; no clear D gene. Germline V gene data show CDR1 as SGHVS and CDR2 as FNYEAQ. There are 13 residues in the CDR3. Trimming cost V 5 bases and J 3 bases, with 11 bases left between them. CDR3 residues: CASSPGRGYEQYF. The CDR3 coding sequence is TGTGCCAGCAGCCCCGGGCGAGGCTACGAGCAGTACTTC.

In DNA, the CDR3 is TGTGCCAGCAGTAGTCAAACAGGCCCTAACTATGGCTACACCTTC. Protein: CASSSQTGPNYGYTF. The J gene is TRBJ1-2, the V gene TRBV11-2; the D gene is possibly TRBD1 (5 bases). The germline V and J ends were trimmed by 6 bases and 0 bases, with 14 bases remaining between them. The CDR3 extends over 15 amino acids. Per germline, CDR1 SGHAT and CDR2 FQNNGV. The full variable domain, with the rest looked up from reference TRBV11-2 and TRBJ1-2, is EAGVAQSPRYKIIEKRQSVAFWCNPISGHATLYWYQQILGQGPKLLIQFQNNGVVDDSQLPKDRFSAERLKGVDSTLKIQPAKLEDSAVYLCASSSQTGPNYGYTFGSGTRLTVV.

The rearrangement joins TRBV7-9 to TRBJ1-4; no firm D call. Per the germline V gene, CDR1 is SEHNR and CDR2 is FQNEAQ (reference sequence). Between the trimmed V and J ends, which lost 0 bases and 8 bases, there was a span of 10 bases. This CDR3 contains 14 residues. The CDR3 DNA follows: TGTGCCAGCAGCTTAGCTACTGGCGGGGAAAAACTGTTTTTT. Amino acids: CASSLATGGEKLFF.